One T cell receptor beta chain is described in this entry. There is no known antigen for this receptor. Base-call qualities are not available, and no considerably larger clone is one nucleotide away. The data are from a study of post-analysis software for immune sequencing data (dated by TCRdb to 2015 to 2017). A note on the overall study: The recorded disease courses included relapsing-remitting, secondary progressive and progressive-relapsing multiple sclerosis, and some patients had no subtype annotation. A subset of samples was prepared in parallel using single-end sample barcoding, then pooled and co-amplified after Illumina adapter ligation. The patient repertoires were compared against 11 previously published healthy control repertoires obtained from donors aged roughly 6 to 28 years.

The method behind the library was PCR. The sequencing machine was an Illumina HiSeq 2500. Unique molecular identifiers were incorporated into TCR beta cDNA libraries to reduce PCR and sequencing biases. Roughly 0.5 million cDNA molecules were obtained per 1 to 10 million input T cells, so each molecule approximated one T cell. The patient libraries were prepared and sequenced using the same protocol as the earlier healthy control dataset. Within a given batch, samples were prepared together, multiplexed and sequenced on the same HiSeq lane. From the authors' description of their analysis: Raw barcoded reads were processed with MIGEC, discarding single-read molecular identifier groups before consensus assembly and CDR3 extraction. VDJtools was used for post-analysis of the clonotype tables, with diversity normalized by down-sampling every dataset to the smallest sample size. To correct batch-related cross-sample contamination, repertoire overlap clustering matched CDR3 amino acid sequences but not nucleotide sequences. Using fastp at Q25 and MiXCR, TCRdb reprocessed the public reads and kept productive beta chains. Entries are consolidated by CDR3 protein sequence, retaining the most common genes and DNA. The V and J calls reflect TCRdb's pipeline rather than the authors' work. The sample table contains about 770,000 distinct CDR3 sequences; only one count was recorded for about half of them. Of the sample, 4.9% falls within the top ten clones.

TCR beta repertoires were profiled from peripheral blood of approximately 13 young patients with multiple sclerosis to demonstrate the VDJtools post-analysis software. Multiple sclerosis patients were children and adolescents aged roughly 6 to 17 years. Beyond this particular receptor, the publication reports: Multiple sclerosis patients had significantly lower normalized Chao1 diversity than controls, a result that suggests substantial peripheral T-cell clonal expansion. The multiple sclerosis patient group was slightly younger than the control group. Strong co-clustering of samples prepared in the same batch was shown by direct clustering with F measure, prompting a batch-effect correction.

The clonotype comes from a girl aged 5-17 years with multiple sclerosis. Sequenced: blood.

The DNA is TGTGCCAGCTCACCACGCCGGGACAGGGATTACAATGAGCAGTTCTTC. This encodes CASSPRRDRDYNEQFF. Recombination joined TRBV18 with TRBJ2-1, with 9 bases aligning to TRBD1. The cysteine opens and the phenylalanine closes a CDR3 of 16 amino acids. Of the read, only the CDR3 DNA is kept; its 48 bases are in frame from base 1. V is cut back by 1 base and J by 4 bases, with 5 bases in the junction unmatched. The germline V gene gives CDR1 as KGHSH and CDR2 as LQKENI.